These 3 T cell receptor beta chains were sequenced from one sample in a study of T cells in Graves' hyperthyroidism and ophthalmopathy. Amplification of TCR beta CDR3 regions used RNA as the template. The primer set for the first-round RT-PCR of the TCR CDR3 was HTBI. TCRdb ran MiXCR on the multiplex PCR reads and lists one entry per CDR3 protein. The profile shows approximately 300,000 distinct CDR3 sequences, around 20% of them singletons. Sequences were obtained from blood. These receptors were collected from a man over 45 with Graves' ophthalmopathy.

Concerning this clonotype itself: A much larger clone lies a single base off, so this may be a read error. CDR3: CASSLSRGGYYGCTF. CDR3 coding DNA: TGTGCCAGCAGTCTCTCTCGGGGGGGCTACTATGGCTGCACCTTC. The V gene is TRBV27, the J gene TRBJ1-2; the D gene is possibly TRBD1 (6 bases). The length of the CDR3 is 15 residues. The V gene's germline CDR1 is MNHEY and CDR2 SMNVEV (reference sequence).

This clonotype was seen at least ten times. The chain is built from TRBV11-2 and TRBJ2-7; TRBD2 matches 11 bases. V trimming: 0 bases; J trimming: 2 bases; junction bases outside the gene matches: 0. CDR1 and CDR2 (germline): SGHAT, FQNNGV. The CDR3 loop spans 15 amino acids. In nucleotides, the CDR3 is TGTGCCAGCAGCTTAGAACTAGCGGGAGCCTACGAGCAGTACTTC. Translation gives CASSLELAGAYEQYF.

This clonotype appeared a few times. The chain has TRBV20-1 and TRBJ2-1; possibly TRBD1 for D (5 bases). Trimming stripped 1 base from V and 0 bases from J, with 10 bases between. This CDR3 is 15 amino acids long. Germline V gene lookup returns CDR1 DFQATT and CDR2 SNEGSKA (reference sequence). CDR3 residues: CSARGGQNSYNEQFF. In DNA, the CDR3 is TGCAGTGCTAGAGGGGGCCAAAACTCCTACAATGAGCAGTTCTTC.